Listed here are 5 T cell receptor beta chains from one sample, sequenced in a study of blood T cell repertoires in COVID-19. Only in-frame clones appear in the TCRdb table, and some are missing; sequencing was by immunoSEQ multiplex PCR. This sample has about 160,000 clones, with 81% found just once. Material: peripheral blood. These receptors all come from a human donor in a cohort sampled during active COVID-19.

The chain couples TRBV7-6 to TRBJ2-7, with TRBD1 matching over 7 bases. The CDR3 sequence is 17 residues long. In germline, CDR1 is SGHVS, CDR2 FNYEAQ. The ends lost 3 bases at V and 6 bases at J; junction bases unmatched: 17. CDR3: CASSLEGGTLGLSEQYF. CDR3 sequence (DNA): TGTGCCAGCAGCTTGGAAGGGGGCACTTTAGGCCTTTCCGAGCAGTACTTC.

As DNA, the CDR3 is TGTGCCAGCAGCCGAAACAGGGAAAGAAGTGGCTACACCTTC. Encoded protein: CASSRNRERSGYTF. The rearrangement links TRBV27 to TRBJ1-2, with D perhaps TRBD1 (6 bases). Between the trimmed V and J ends, which lost 6 bases and 7 bases, there was a span of 18 bases. Germline V gene data show CDR1 as MNHEY and CDR2 as SMNVEV (reference sequence). The CDR3 loop spans 14 amino acids.

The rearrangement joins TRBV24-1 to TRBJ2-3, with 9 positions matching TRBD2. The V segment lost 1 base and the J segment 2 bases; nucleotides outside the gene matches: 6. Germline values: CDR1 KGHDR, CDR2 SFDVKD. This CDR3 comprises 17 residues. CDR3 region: CATSDFGAGGNTDTQYF. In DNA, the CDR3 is TGTGCCACCAGTGATTTCGGCGCGGGGGGGAACACAGATACGCAGTATTTT.

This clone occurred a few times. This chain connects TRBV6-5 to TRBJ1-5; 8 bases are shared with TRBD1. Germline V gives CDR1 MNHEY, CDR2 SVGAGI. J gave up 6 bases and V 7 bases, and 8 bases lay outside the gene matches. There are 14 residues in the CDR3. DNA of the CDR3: TGTGCCAGCACCTCCGGACAGGGTGCTCAGCCCCAGCATTTT. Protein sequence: CASTSGQGAQPQHF.

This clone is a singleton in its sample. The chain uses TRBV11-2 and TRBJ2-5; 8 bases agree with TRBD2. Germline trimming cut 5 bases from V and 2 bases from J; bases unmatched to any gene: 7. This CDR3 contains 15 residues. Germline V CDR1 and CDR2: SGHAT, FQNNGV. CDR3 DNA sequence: TGTGCCAGCAGCCCATTCGGGGGGGAACAAGAGACCCAGTACTTC. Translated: CASSPFGGEQETQYF.